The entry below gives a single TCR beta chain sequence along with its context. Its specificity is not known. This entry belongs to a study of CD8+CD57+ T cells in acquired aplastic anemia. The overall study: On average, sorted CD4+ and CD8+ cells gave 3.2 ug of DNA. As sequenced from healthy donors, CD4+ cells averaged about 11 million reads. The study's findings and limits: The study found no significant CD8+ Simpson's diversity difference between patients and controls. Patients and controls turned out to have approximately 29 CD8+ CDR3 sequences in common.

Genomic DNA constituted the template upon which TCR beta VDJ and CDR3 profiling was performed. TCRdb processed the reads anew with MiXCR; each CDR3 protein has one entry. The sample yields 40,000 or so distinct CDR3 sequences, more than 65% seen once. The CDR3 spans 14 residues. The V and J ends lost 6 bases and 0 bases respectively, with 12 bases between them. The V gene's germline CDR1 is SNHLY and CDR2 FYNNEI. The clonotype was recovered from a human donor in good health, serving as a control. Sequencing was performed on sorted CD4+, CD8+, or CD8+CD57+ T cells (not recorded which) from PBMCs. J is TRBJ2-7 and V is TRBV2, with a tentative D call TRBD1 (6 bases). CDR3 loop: CASRRRTDSYEQYF. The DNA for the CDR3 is TGTGCCAGCAGACGAAGGACAGACTCCTACGAGCAGTACTTC.